These 18 T cell receptor beta chains originate from one sample sequenced in a study of OX40 agonist ivuxolimab in advanced cancers. The assay was immunoSEQ multiplex PCR, and TCRdb's table has in-frame clones only and misses some. The sample includes tens of thousands of clones, around 89% of them seen just once. Sequences were derived from CD4+ or CD8+ T cells sorted from blood, sampled in a trial of the OX40 agonist ivuxolimab. These receptors were obtained from an adult with an advanced solid tumor such as melanoma, head and neck, liver or kidney cancer.

The gene calls are TRBV10-1 and TRBJ2-3; 8 bases are shared with TRBD2. The junction had 3 bases not matched to a gene; V was cut back by 6 bases and J by 1 base. Germline-derived CDR1 and CDR2 are WNHNN and SYGVQD (reference sequence). The CDR3 loop spans 14 amino acids. The CDR3 protein is CASSPGGGTDTQYF. CDR3 coding DNA: TGCGCCAGCAGCCCGGGGGGGGGCACAGATACGCAGTATTTT.

The chain recombines TRBV14 with TRBJ2-3; TRBD1 might be the D (6 bases). Germline values: CDR1 SGHDN, CDR2 FVKESK. Trimming stripped 0 bases from V and 2 bases from J, with 12 bases between. This CDR3 has 16 residues. The CDR3 is CASSQETGASTDTQYF. The CDR3 DNA follows: TGTGCCAGCAGCCAAGAGACAGGCGCCTCCACAGATACGCAGTATTTT.

The chain combines TRBV10-3 with TRBJ2-7, with D perhaps matching TRBD2 (6 bases). V dropped 4 bases and J dropped 5 bases, with 18 bases sitting between them. CDR1 and CDR2 (germline): ENHRY, SYGVKD. CDR3 length: 15 amino acids. This chain's CDR3 is CAISAGRPFLDEQYF. CDR3 nucleotides: TGTGCCATCAGTGCCGGGAGACCTTTTCTCGACGAGCAGTACTTC.

The rearrangement joins TRBV7-2 to TRBJ2-6; D is unresolved. Trimming shortened V by 4 bases and J by 10 bases, and 11 bases separated the two germline ends. Germline CDR1 reads SGHTA; CDR2 reads FQGNSA. The CDR3 is 13 amino acids. The CDR3 DNA reads TGTGCCAGCAGCTACCCTCAAATTAACGTCCTGACTTTC. This sequence encodes CASSYPQINVLTF.

V and J are TRBV2 and TRBJ2-1; D is unresolved. Germline CDR1 is SNHLY and CDR2 is FYNNEI. The CDR3 contains 12 residues. Trimming removed 7 bases at V and 8 bases at J, with 12 bases between. The CDR3 reads CASNLGPDEQFF. The CDR3 DNA follows: TGTGCCAGCAATTTGGGTCCCGATGAGCAGTTCTTC.

In this sample, this clone turned up once. This chain links TRBV19 with TRBJ1-2; 9 bases agree with TRBD1. J gave up 4 bases and V 3 bases, and 3 bases lay outside the gene matches. This CDR3 comprises 14 residues. Germline V gene lookup returns CDR1 LNHDA and CDR2 SQIVND (reference sequence). The CDR3 DNA reads as TGTGCCAGTAGTATCGACAGGGGGAGCTATGGCTACACCTTC. It is translated as CASSIDRGSYGYTF.

Notes on this clone: The same CDR3 also results from other DNA sequences found in this sample. CDR3 loop: CASSLVPNYGYTF. The DNA for the CDR3 is TGTGCCAGCAGCCTCGTGCCTAACTATGGCTACACCTTC. The chain joins TRBV2 to TRBJ1-2; D gene uncertain. Per the germline V gene, CDR1 is SNHLY and CDR2 is FYNNEI. Trimming took 6 bases from V and 0 from J, leaving 8 bases between them. The length of the CDR3 is 13 residues.

J is TRBJ1-4 and V is TRBV30; unclear D gene. Deletions cut 0 bases from V and 5 bases from J, with 16 bases between. This CDR3 comprises 16 residues. The germline V gene has CDR1 GTSNPN and CDR2 SVGIG (reference sequence). CDR3 protein: CAWSVEGGRPNEKLFF. For the CDR3, the DNA is TGTGCCTGGAGTGTAGAGGGTGGCAGGCCGAATGAAAAACTGTTTTTT.

The gene calls are TRBV30 and TRBJ1-1; no definite D call. The V and J ends lost 5 bases and 5 bases respectively, with 15 bases between them. The germline gives CDR1 GTSNPN, CDR2 SVGIG (reference sequence). The CDR3 is made up of 13 amino acids. CDR3 in DNA: TGTGCCTGGTTGTCGTGGGATGGGACTGAAGCTTTCTTT. This encodes CAWLSWDGTEAFF.

The sample holds a few counts of this clone. This chain links TRBV7-2 with TRBJ1-1; D is unclear. The germline V gene encodes CDR1 SGHTA and CDR2 FQGNSA. V lost 2 bases and J lost 0, with 10 bases in between. CDR3 length equals 15 residues. The chain's CDR3 is CASSLTPNMNTEAFF. The CDR3 DNA reads as TGTGCCAGCAGCTTAACCCCGAACATGAACACTGAAGCTTTCTTT.

The genes are TRBV30 and TRBJ1-4; D perhaps matches TRBD1 (6 bases). Germline V gene sequence: CDR1 GTSNPN, CDR2 SVGIG (reference sequence). This CDR3 comprises 13 residues. V gave up 4 bases and J gave up 3 bases, with 9 bases separating them. In DNA, the CDR3 is TGTGCCTGGAACGGGGGCCCTAATGAAAAACTGTTTTTT. Its translation: CAWNGGPNEKLFF.

This chain uses TRBV18 with TRBJ1-5, with 9 bases lining up with TRBD1. This CDR3 region has 20 residues. V gave up 4 bases and J gave up 2 bases; unmatched junction bases: 18. Germline assignment: CDR1 KGHSH and CDR2 LQKENI. The DNA for the CDR3 is TGTGCCAGCTCACTCTCCGGGACAGGGCGTCTAGGGGCCCGCAATCAGCCCCAGCATTTT. It translates to CASSLSGTGRLGARNQPQHF.

V and J are TRBV5-1 and TRBJ2-2, with a weak D call TRBD2 (7 bases). Between the trimmed V and J ends, which lost 6 bases and 2 bases, there was a span of 23 bases. This CDR3 is 18 amino acids long. Germline V gene data show CDR1 as SGHRS and CDR2 as YFSETQ. The CDR3: CASNKGGFRDINTGELFF. The CDR3 DNA reads as TGCGCCAGCAACAAGGGGGGGTTTCGGGACATCAACACCGGGGAGCTGTTTTTT.

The V and J genes are TRBV19 and TRBJ1-5; D gene uncertain. This CDR3 spans 13 amino acids. Germline CDR1 is LNHDA and CDR2 is SQIVND (reference sequence). The CDR3 here is CAVAAGLYQPQHF. The DNA of the CDR3 is TGTGCGGTTGCGGCAGGATTGTACCAGCCCCAGCATTTT.

The chain carries TRBV11-3 and TRBJ2-7, with TRBD2 matching 10 bases. The V and J ends lost 5 bases and 3 bases, in that order; junction bases with no gene match: 10. The CDR3 covers 16 residues. The germline V gene encodes CDR1 SGHNT and CDR2 YENEEA. The CDR3 nucleotides are TGTGCCAGCAGCCCATTTCCGCTAGCGGGAGTCTACGAGCAGTACTTC. Its protein product is CASSPFPLAGVYEQYF.

The chain couples TRBV6-4 to TRBJ2-2, with TRBD1 matching 7 bases. CDR1 is MRHNA and CDR2 is SNTAGT in the germline V gene. Trimming removed 6 bases from V and 5 bases from J; junction bases left unmatched: 0. CDR3 length: 12 residues. CDR3 in amino acids: CASRTGTGELFF. The DNA of the CDR3 is TGTGCCAGCAGGACAGGGACCGGGGAGCTGTTTTTT.

V and J are TRBV29-1 and TRBJ1-1; D uncertain. The CDR3 has 13 residues. The ends were cut back, 0 bases at V and 1 base at J, with 6 bases in the middle. Germline assignment: CDR1 SQVTM and CDR2 ANQGSEA. CDR3 sequence reads: CSVEDPGNTEAFF. DNA for the CDR3: TGCAGCGTTGAAGATCCGGGGAACACTGAAGCTTTCTTT.

The CDR3 loop reads CASSERAPSGNTIYF. The CDR3 DNA reads TGTGCCAGCAGTGAGCGGGCCCCCTCTGGAAACACCATATATTTT. The rearrangement links TRBV6-1 to TRBJ1-3; D gene ambiguous. The ends were cut back, 3 bases at V and 0 bases at J, with 9 bases in the middle. The germline V gene has CDR1 MNHNS and CDR2 SASEGT. CDR3 size: 15 residues.